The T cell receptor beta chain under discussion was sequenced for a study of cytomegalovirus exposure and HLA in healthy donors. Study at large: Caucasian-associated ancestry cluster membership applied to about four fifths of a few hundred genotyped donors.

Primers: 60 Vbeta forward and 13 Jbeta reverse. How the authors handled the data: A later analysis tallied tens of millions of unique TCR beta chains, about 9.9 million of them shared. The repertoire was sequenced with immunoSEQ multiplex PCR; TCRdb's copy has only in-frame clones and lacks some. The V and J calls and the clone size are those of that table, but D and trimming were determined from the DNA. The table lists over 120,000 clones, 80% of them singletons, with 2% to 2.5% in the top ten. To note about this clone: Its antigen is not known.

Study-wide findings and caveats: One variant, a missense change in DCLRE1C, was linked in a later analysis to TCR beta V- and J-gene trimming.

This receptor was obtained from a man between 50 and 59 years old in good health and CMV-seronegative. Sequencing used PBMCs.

The CDR3 loop reads CASSPSGGSYEQYF. The CDR3 DNA reads TGTGCCAGTAGTCCGAGCGGGGGATCCTACGAGCAGTACTTC. This chain joins TRBV19 and TRBJ2-7; 8 bases line up with TRBD2. The CDR3 contains 14 residues. J lost 1 base, V lost 5 bases, and 4 bases had no gene match. The germline CDR1 and CDR2 sequences are LNHDA and SQIVND (reference sequence).